This T cell receptor beta chain is drawn from a study of long-term antiretroviral therapy in people with HIV. Findings and limits, study-wide: Data on ART adherence, viral resistance or therapy changes were unavailable.

Investigators performed immunoSEQ version v3.0 at survey level. Sequencing had a target that covered about 40,000-50,000 T-cell genomes per sample. Sequenced by immunoSEQ multiplex PCR; TCRdb stores in-frame clones only, minus some. The sample gives roughly 22,000 clones, 75% to 85% of which show up once; approximately 2.5% is in the top ten. The V gene's germline CDR1 is SEHNR and CDR2 FQNEAQ (reference sequence). The CDR3 has 15 amino acids. V was cut by 4 bases and J by 2 bases, with 14 bases left in between. Treatment of all HIV participants took place in the United States. There were about 1-10 million cryopreserved PBMC in the samples before DNA extraction. Regarding this clone: Its matching antigen is unknown.

Source: unsorted PBMCs, taken 3 years after starting antiretroviral therapy. This TCR came from a man in his fifties with HIV. This sequence joins TRBV7-9 and TRBJ2-5; TRBD2 is a possible D gene (5 bases). This CDR3 is CASSWGREIQETQYF. The CDR3 coding sequence is TGTGCCAGCAGCTGGGGAAGGGAGATACAAGAGACCCAGTACTTC.